Given below is one TCR beta chain in context. Patients had residual fresh-frozen tumor tissue and more than two years of survival data. The data belong to a study of glioma-infiltrating T cells after dendritic cell vaccination. Whole-study context: Samples are from glioblastoma patients in Phase I and II dendritic cell vaccine trials. Autologous tumor lysate was loaded overnight onto monocyte-derived dendritic cells grown less than 8 days with IL-4 and GM-CSF.

V was cut by 4 bases and J by 3 bases, with 8 bases left in between. This CDR3 comprises 12 residues. Germline CDR1 reads SGHNT; CDR2 reads YYREEE (reference sequence). Generated by immunoSEQ multiplex PCR, the TCRdb table keeps only in-frame clones and is missing some. The table has roughly 600 clones, over 75% seen once. The chain combines TRBV5-4 with TRBJ2-7, with D maybe TRBD1 (6 bases). This sequence originates from a human donor with glioblastoma. The sample here was tumor tissue, taken before dendritic cell vaccination. CDR3 DNA sequence: TGTGCCAGCAGCGTACAGGGCTACGAGCAGTACTTC. Its protein product is CASSVQGYEQYF.